The entry that follows covers one T cell receptor beta chain sequence. Its antigen is unknown. At deep level, the assay was performed. Here immunoSEQ multiplex PCR was the method, and the copy in TCRdb shows in-frame clones only, minus some. Of approximately 740,000 clones detected, about 92% appear once; the ten largest clones hold around 24%. The V gene lost 3 bases and the J gene lost 2 bases, with 11 bases spanning the gap. Germline loops: CDR1 SQVTM, CDR2 ANQGSEA. The CDR3 runs to 13 residues. The data were obtained in a study of shared clonotypes between healthy human individuals. Study overall: Donor ages ranged 18 to 49 years: a couple of women, a few men.

Naive-designated CD8 cells lacked CD45RO, were positively enriched for CCR7, and omitted terminally differentiated effector memory CD45RA+ cells. Study results and caveats: Naive subsets tended to show greater estimated richness than memory subsets. An effect of sequencing depth on clonotype sharing among donors was expected.

The sequenced sample consisted of naive CD8+ T cells sorted from blood. This receptor was identified in a young man in good health. The chain recombines TRBV29-1 with TRBJ2-7; no firm D call. The CDR3 loop is CSVDSAVTYEQYF. The CDR3 region has the DNA TGCAGCGTTGATAGTGCTGTTACCTACGAGCAGTACTTC.